This is a list of T cell receptor beta chains from one sample in a study of a mutant IDH1 vaccine in newly diagnosed glioma. Their antigens remain unidentified. Generated by immunoSEQ multiplex PCR, the TCRdb table keeps only in-frame clones and is missing some. The sample records about 32,000 clones, 78% being singletons. The source material was PBMCs, sampled from a glioma patient whose treatment included an IDH1 peptide vaccine. Every receptor here comes from a man aged 25-45 years with glioma. The CDR3 runs from the conserved cysteine through the conserved F or W. Fields, in order: D gene, V gene, clone size, J gene, CDR3 length, CDR3 DNA, CDR3 protein. D genes are given only for firm matches. Clone size appears in some rows only: once, few, many, or a class for an expanded clone.

d_call: TRBD2
v_call: TRBV27
clone_size: -
j_call: TRBJ2-7
cdr3_length: 18
cdr3_nt: TGTGCCAGCAGTTTTACTTCTGGGCTAGCGGGACGCTCCTACGAGCAGTACTTC
cdr3_aa: CASSFTSGLAGRSYEQYF

d_call: -
v_call: TRBV13
clone_size: -
j_call: TRBJ1-1
cdr3_length: 15
cdr3_nt: TGTGCCAGCAGCACAGGACCCAAACCCCCAACTGAAGCTTTCTTT
cdr3_aa: CASSTGPKPPTEAFF

d_call: -
v_call: TRBV30
clone_size: once
j_call: TRBJ2-4
cdr3_length: 14
cdr3_nt: TGTGCCTGGAGTGTATCTGGAGCCAAAAACATTCAGTACTTC
cdr3_aa: CAWSVSGAKNIQYF

d_call: -
v_call: TRBV20-1
clone_size: few
j_call: TRBJ1-1
cdr3_length: 11
cdr3_nt: TGCAGTGCTATGGTTTCCACTGAAGCTTTCTTT
cdr3_aa: CSAMVSTEAFF

d_call: -
v_call: TRBV5-6
clone_size: -
j_call: TRBJ2-3
cdr3_length: 12
cdr3_nt: TGTGCCAGCAGCTTAGTAGGGAATACGCAGTATTTT
cdr3_aa: CASSLVGNTQYF

d_call: TRBD1
v_call: TRBV5-1
clone_size: -
j_call: TRBJ1-2
cdr3_length: 16
cdr3_nt: TGCGCCAGCAGCCCGACCGCGGGCGGGACAGGGGATGGCTACACCTTC
cdr3_aa: CASSPTAGGTGDGYTF

d_call: TRBD1
v_call: TRBV5-8
clone_size: -
j_call: TRBJ2-7
cdr3_length: 18
cdr3_nt: TGTGCCAGCAGACATCAGTCCGGGACAGGGTACTCCTCCTACGAGCAGTACTTC
cdr3_aa: CASRHQSGTGYSSYEQYF

d_call: -
v_call: TRBV5-1
clone_size: -
j_call: TRBJ2-7
cdr3_length: 14
cdr3_nt: TGCGCCACCTCAGTGGGGGACGGCGGTTACGAGCAGTACTTC
cdr3_aa: CATSVGDGGYEQYF

d_call: -
v_call: TRBV30
clone_size: -
j_call: TRBJ1-2
cdr3_length: 13
cdr3_nt: TGTGCCTGGAGTCCTGGCGTGGGGGAGCGCTACACCTTC
cdr3_aa: CAWSPGVGERYTF

d_call: -
v_call: TRBV27
clone_size: -
j_call: TRBJ2-5
cdr3_length: 15
cdr3_nt: TGTGCCAGCAGTTTACAAGGGGCCGGCTCGGAGACCCAGTACTTC
cdr3_aa: CASSLQGAGSETQYF

d_call: -
v_call: TRBV30
clone_size: -
j_call: TRBJ1-5
cdr3_length: 16
cdr3_nt: TGTGCCTGGAGTCTTTGGACAGCGGGCCACAATCAGCCCCAGCATTTT
cdr3_aa: CAWSLWTAGHNQPQHF

d_call: -
v_call: TRBV6-6
clone_size: -
j_call: TRBJ2-5
cdr3_length: 13
cdr3_nt: TGTGCCAGCAGTTACGTGAGGGAAGAGACCCAGTACTTC
cdr3_aa: CASSYVREETQYF

d_call: TRBD1
v_call: TRBV7-2
clone_size: -
j_call: TRBJ2-1
cdr3_length: 15
cdr3_nt: TGTGCCAGCAGCCCCAAGACAGGGCACTACAATGAGCAGTTCTTC
cdr3_aa: CASSPKTGHYNEQFF

d_call: -
v_call: TRBV27
clone_size: -
j_call: TRBJ1-5
cdr3_length: 16
cdr3_nt: TGTGCCAGCAGTTCGAGCTTCGGGGATATCAATCAGCCCCAGCATTTT
cdr3_aa: CASSSSFGDINQPQHF

d_call: TRBD2
v_call: TRBV15
clone_size: once
j_call: TRBJ2-3
cdr3_length: 15
cdr3_nt: TGTGCCACCAGCATCCTAAAGCTAGCGGGAGATACGCAGTATTTT
cdr3_aa: CATSILKLAGDTQYF

d_call: -
v_call: TRBV5-1
clone_size: -
j_call: TRBJ2-1
cdr3_length: 14
cdr3_nt: TGCGCCAGCAGGGATAGCGGAGGTGGTAATGAGCAGTTCTTC
cdr3_aa: CASRDSGGGNEQFF

d_call: -
v_call: TRBV5-1
clone_size: -
j_call: TRBJ1-1
cdr3_length: 15
cdr3_nt: TGCGCCAGCAGCTTGAGATCGGGCCTGAACACTGAAGCTTTCTTT
cdr3_aa: CASSLRSGLNTEAFF

d_call: -
v_call: TRBV29-1
clone_size: few
j_call: TRBJ2-1
cdr3_length: 11
cdr3_nt: TGCAGCGTTTCAGACTACAATGAGCAGTTCTTC
cdr3_aa: CSVSDYNEQFF

d_call: TRBD1
v_call: TRBV30
clone_size: -
j_call: TRBJ2-1
cdr3_length: 14
cdr3_nt: TGTGCCTGGAGTGTAAGGGACAGAAACAATGAGCAGTTCTTC
cdr3_aa: CAWSVRDRNNEQFF

d_call: TRBD1
v_call: TRBV14
clone_size: -
j_call: TRBJ2-1
cdr3_length: 15
cdr3_nt: TGTGCCAGCAGCCTGGGACAGGGAACGGTCCATGAGCAGTTCTTC
cdr3_aa: CASSLGQGTVHEQFF

d_call: -
v_call: TRBV30
clone_size: -
j_call: TRBJ1-5
cdr3_length: 14
cdr3_nt: TGTGCCTGGAGTGTCGGGGCGGGCAATCAGCCCCAGCATTTT
cdr3_aa: CAWSVGAGNQPQHF

d_call: -
v_call: TRBV29-1
clone_size: -
j_call: TRBJ2-3
cdr3_length: 15
cdr3_nt: TGCAGCGTGGGCGCCGAGGGCAGGGGGGCAGATACGCAGTATTTT
cdr3_aa: CSVGAEGRGADTQYF

d_call: TRBD1
v_call: TRBV4-1
clone_size: -
j_call: TRBJ1-2
cdr3_length: 17
cdr3_nt: TGCGCCAGCAGCCAGGAGACAGGGGGCGCGACCCCCTATGTCTACACCTTC
cdr3_aa: CASSQETGGATPYVYTF